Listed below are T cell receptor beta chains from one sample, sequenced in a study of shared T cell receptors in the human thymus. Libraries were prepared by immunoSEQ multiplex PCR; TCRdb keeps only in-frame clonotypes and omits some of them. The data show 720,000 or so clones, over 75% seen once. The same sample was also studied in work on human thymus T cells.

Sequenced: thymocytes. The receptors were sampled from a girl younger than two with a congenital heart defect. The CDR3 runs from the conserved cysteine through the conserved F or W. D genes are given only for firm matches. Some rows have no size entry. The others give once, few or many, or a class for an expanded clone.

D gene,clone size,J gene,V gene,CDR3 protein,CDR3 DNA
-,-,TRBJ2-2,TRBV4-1,CASSPGGATGELFF,TGCGCCAGCAGCCCGGGGGGCGCTACCGGGGAGCTGTTTTTT
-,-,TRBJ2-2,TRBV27,CASSSRVGGELFF,TGTGCCAGCAGCTCCCGGGTGGGCGGGGAGCTGTTTTTT
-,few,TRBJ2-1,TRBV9,CASSVVSVAFPSYNEQFF,TGTGCCAGCAGCGTAGTGTCCGTAGCGTTCCCCTCCTACAATGAGCAGTTCTTC
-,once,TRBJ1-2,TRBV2,CASSEPCRQIRYGYTF,TGTGCCAGCAGTGAACCATGTAGACAGATACGATATGGCTACACCTTC
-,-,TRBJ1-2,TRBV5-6,CASSPGGRVDGYTF,TGTGCCAGCAGCCCCGGGGGGCGCGTCGATGGCTACACCTTC
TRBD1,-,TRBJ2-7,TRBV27,CASSPSGQGANEQYF,TGTGCCAGCAGCCCGAGCGGACAGGGGGCGAACGAGCAGTACTTC
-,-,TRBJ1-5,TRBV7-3,CASSLWTRRIEPQHF,TGTGCCAGCAGCTTATGGACAAGGAGAATAGAACCCCAGCATTTT
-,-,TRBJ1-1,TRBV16,CASSHRRVNTEAFF,TGTGCCAGCAGCCACCGTCGGGTGAACACTGAAGCTTTCTTT
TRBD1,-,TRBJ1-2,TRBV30,CAYPSGTGLNYGYTF,TGTGCCTACCCCTCCGGGACAGGGCTCAACTATGGCTACACCTTC
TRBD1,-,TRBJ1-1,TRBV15,CATSGYRDSLMNTEAFF,TGTGCCACCAGCGGGTACCGGGACAGCCTTATGAACACTGAAGCTTTCTTT
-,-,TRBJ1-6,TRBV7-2,CASSSHRDNSPLHF,TGTGCCAGCAGCTCTCACAGGGACAATTCACCCCTCCACTTT
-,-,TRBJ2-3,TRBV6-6,CASSWGLLIPTDTQYF,TGTGCCAGCAGTTGGGGGCTACTCATTCCCACAGATACGCAGTATTTT
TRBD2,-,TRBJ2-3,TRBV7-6,CASSLRAGGPNTQYF,TGTGCCAGCAGCTTAAGAGCGGGGGGGCCGAATACGCAGTATTTT
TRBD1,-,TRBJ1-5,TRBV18,CASSPDPDRERGSNQPQHF,TGTGCCAGCTCACCAGATCCCGACAGGGAACGGGGAAGCAATCAGCCCCAGCATTTT
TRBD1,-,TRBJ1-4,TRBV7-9,CASTKLGQGRLPSNEKLFF,TGTGCCAGCACCAAACTGGGACAGGGACGACTCCCTTCTAATGAAAAACTGTTTTTT
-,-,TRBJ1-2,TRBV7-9,CASSLGFDRNYGYTF,TGTGCCAGCAGCTTAGGTTTCGACAGAAACTATGGCTACACCTTC
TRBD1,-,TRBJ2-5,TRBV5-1,CASSTGDQETQYF,TGCGCCAGCTCGACAGGGGACCAAGAGACCCAGTACTTC
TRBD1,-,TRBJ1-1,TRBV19,CASSSRDRGRWTEAFF,TGTGCCAGTAGTTCCCGGGACAGGGGGCGTTGGACTGAAGCTTTCTTT
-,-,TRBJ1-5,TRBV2,CASSENSGVGRSQPQHF,TGTGCCAGCAGTGAAAATTCGGGGGTAGGACGCAGTCAGCCCCAGCATTTT
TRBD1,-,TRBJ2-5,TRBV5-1,CASSPRTGEETQYF,TGCGCCAGCAGCCCCCGGACAGGGGAAGAGACCCAGTACTTC
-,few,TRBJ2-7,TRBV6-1,CASSEGQIYEQYF,TGTGCCAGCAGTGAAGGGCAGATCTACGAGCAGTACTTC
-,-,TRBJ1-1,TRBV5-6,CASSLGTLQGGYMNTEAFF,TGTGCCAGCAGCCTGGGGACGCTACAGGGCGGCTACATGAACACTGAAGCTTTCTTT
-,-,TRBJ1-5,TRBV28,CASTHGISPQHF,TGTGCCAGCACCCACGGGATTTCGCCCCAGCATTTT
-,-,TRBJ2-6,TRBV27,CASSSRGDRLGSGANVLTF,TGTGCCAGCAGTTCCCGGGGGGACAGGTTGGGCTCTGGGGCCAACGTCCTGACTTTC
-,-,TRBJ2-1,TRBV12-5,CASGGEVEQFF,TGTGCTAGTGGGGGGGAGGTTGAGCAGTTCTTC
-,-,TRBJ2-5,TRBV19,CASSNVGVGRRMKTQYF,TGTGCCAGTAGTAATGTTGGGGTAGGGCGGAGGATGAAGACCCAGTACTTC
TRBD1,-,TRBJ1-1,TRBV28,CASSLSPGQDQKNNTEAFF,TGTGCCAGCAGTTTATCCCCAGGACAGGACCAAAAAAACAACACTGAAGCTTTCTTT
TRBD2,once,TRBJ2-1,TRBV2,CASSPPYLAATYNEQFF,TGTGCCAGCAGCCCGCCCTACCTAGCGGCAACCTACAATGAGCAGTTCTTC
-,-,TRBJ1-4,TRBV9,CASSVSGGPPTNEKLFF,TGTGCCAGCAGCGTTAGCGGCGGACCCCCAACTAATGAAAAACTGTTTTTT
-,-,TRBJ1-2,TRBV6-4,CASSRGTNYGYTF,TGTGCCAGCAGTCGGGGGACGAACTATGGCTACACCTTC
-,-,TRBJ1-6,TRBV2,CASRDTTGINSPLHF,TGTGCCAGCAGAGACACGACAGGAATTAATTCACCCCTCCACTTT
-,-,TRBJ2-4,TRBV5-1,CASSSGGVGLAKNIQYF,TGCGCCAGCAGCTCCGGGGGAGTAGGGCTAGCCAAAAACATTCAGTACTTC
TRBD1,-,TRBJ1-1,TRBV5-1,CASSLLLGQVTEAFF,TGCGCCAGCAGCTTGCTGTTGGGACAGGTCACTGAAGCTTTCTTT
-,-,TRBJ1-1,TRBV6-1,CASSEEVPGLNTEAFF,TGTGCCAGCAGTGAAGAAGTCCCGGGTTTGAACACTGAAGCTTTCTTT
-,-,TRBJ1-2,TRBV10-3,CAIRPYQVNYGYTF,TGTGCCATCAGACCCTACCAGGTTAACTATGGCTACACCTTC
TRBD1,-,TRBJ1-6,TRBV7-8,CASSLRWTGGGSPLHF,TGTGCCAGCAGCTTAAGGTGGACAGGAGGAGGGTCACCCCTCCACTTT
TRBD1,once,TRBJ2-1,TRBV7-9,CASSSLPGTGYNEQFF,TGTGCCAGCAGCTCCCTCCCCGGGACAGGTTACAATGAGCAGTTCTTC
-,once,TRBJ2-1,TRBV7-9,CASSLPPKAAAYEQFF,TGTGCCAGCAGCTTACCCCCTAAGGCGGCGGCCTATGAGCAGTTCTTC
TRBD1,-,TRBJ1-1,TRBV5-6,CASSPPGQGANTEAFF,TGTGCCAGCAGCCCTCCGGGACAGGGGGCTAATACTGAAGCTTTCTTT
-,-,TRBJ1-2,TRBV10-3,CAISLGTLYGYTF,TGTGCCATCAGTCTTGGGACATTATATGGCTACACCTTC
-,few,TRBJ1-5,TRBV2,CASSECFNRDYQPQHF,TGTGCCAGCAGTGAATGTTTCAACAGGGATTATCAGCCCCAGCATTTT
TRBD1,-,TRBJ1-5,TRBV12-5,CASGLVDSWDRGNYSNQPQHF,TGTGCTAGTGGTTTGGTCGACTCCTGGGACAGGGGGAACTATAGCAATCAGCCCCAGCATTTT
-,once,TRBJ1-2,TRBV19,CASIGPNFNYGYTF,TGTGCCAGTATTGGGCCGAACTTTAACTATGGCTACACCTTC
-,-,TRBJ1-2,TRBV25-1,CASSEMGEANYGYTF,TGTGCCAGCAGTGAAATGGGGGAGGCGAACTATGGCTACACCTTC
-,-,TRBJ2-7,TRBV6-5,CASIAGSYEQYF,TGTGCCAGCATCGCAGGCTCCTACGAGCAGTACTTC
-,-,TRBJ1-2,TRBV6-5,CASSENRGNYGYTF,TGTGCCAGCAGTGAGAACCGGGGAAACTATGGCTACACCTTC
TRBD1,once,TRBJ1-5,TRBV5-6,CASSAQGRRQPQHF,TGTGCCAGCAGTGCACAGGGGCGGCGTCAGCCCCAGCATTTT
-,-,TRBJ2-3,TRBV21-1,CASSKARPGWYTDTQYF,TGTGCCAGCAGCAAAGCGCGGCCTGGGTGGTACACAGATACGCAGTATTTT
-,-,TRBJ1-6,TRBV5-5,CASSLWRGLNSPLHF,TGTGCCAGCAGCTTGTGGCGAGGTCTTAATTCACCCCTCCACTTT
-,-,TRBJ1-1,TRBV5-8,CASSFDEETPNGAEAFF,TGTGCCAGCAGCTTTGATGAAGAGACGCCCAATGGGGCCGAAGCTTTCTTT
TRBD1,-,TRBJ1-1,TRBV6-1,CASSHTGEVSEAFF,TGTGCCAGCAGTCATACAGGGGAGGTTTCTGAAGCTTTCTTT
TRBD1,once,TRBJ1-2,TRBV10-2,CASSMTGLRGYTF,TGCGCCAGCAGTATGACAGGGCTACGGGGCTACACCTTC
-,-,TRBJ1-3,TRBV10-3,CAISEGRSPTFSGNTIYF,TGTGCCATCAGTGAGGGCCGGAGTCCGACCTTCTCTGGAAACACCATATATTTT
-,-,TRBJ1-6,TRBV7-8,CASSDSGGRNSPLHF,TGTGCCAGCAGCGATAGCGGGGGCAGGAATTCACCCCTCCACTTT
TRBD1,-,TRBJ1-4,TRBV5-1,CASSWGAGGHEKLFF,TGCGCCAGCAGCTGGGGCGCAGGGGGCCATGAAAAACTGTTTTTT
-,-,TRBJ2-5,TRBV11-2,CASRDITGYQETQYF,TGTGCCAGCAGGGATATAACAGGGTACCAAGAGACCCAGTACTTC
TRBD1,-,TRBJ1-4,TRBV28,CASSLLGTARSKLFF,TGTGCCAGCAGTTTATTAGGGACAGCTCGGTCAAAACTGTTTTTT
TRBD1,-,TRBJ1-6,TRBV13,CASSLPPGQGVGGYNSPLHF,TGTGCCAGCAGCTTACCTCCGGGACAGGGGGTAGGTGGGTATAATTCACCCCTCCACTTT